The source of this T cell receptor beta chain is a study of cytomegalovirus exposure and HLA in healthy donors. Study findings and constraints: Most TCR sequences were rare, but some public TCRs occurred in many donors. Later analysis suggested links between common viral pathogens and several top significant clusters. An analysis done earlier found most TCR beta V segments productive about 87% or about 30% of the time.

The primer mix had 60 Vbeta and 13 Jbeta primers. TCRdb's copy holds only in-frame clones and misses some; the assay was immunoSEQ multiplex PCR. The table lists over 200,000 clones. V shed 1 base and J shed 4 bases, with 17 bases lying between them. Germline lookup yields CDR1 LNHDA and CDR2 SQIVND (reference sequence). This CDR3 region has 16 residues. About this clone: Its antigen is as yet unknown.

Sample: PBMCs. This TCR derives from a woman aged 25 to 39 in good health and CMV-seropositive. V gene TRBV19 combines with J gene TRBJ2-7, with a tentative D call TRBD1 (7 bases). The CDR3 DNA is TGTGCCAGTAGTATAGGGCAGGGGGGATGGGGTTACGAGCAGTACTTC. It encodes CASSIGQGGWGYEQYF.